A single sample gave rise to the 27 T cell receptor beta chains below, sequenced in a study of blood T cell repertoires in COVID-19. This table comes from immunoSEQ multiplex PCR, and its TCRdb copy is limited to in-frame clones, with some not included. Found here are 35,000 to 45,000 clones, around three quarters of them singletons; the top ten hold 2%. The sample consisted of peripheral blood. The source is a man in his sixties with active COVID-19.

The chain couples TRBV11-3 to TRBJ1-2, with 7 bases matching TRBD1. The CDR3 contains 13 residues. The trim removed 1 base at V and 4 bases at J, leaving 0 bases unmatched. Germline CDR1 reads SGHNT; CDR2 reads YENEEA. In nucleotides, the CDR3 is TGTGCCAGCAGCTTAGGGGACAGCTATGGCTACACCTTC. Amino acid sequence: CASSLGDSYGYTF.

The table lists this clone with a few counts. The rearrangement uses TRBV18 and TRBJ1-2; 9 positions agree with TRBD1. With V trimmed by 3 bases and J by 8 bases, 4 bases remained unmatched. CDR1 is KGHSH and CDR2 is LQKENI in the germline V gene. The CDR3 extends over 13 amino acids. The DNA of the CDR3 is TGTGCCAGCTCACCGACAGGGGGAAGAGGCTACACCTTC. It is translated as CASSPTGGRGYTF.

The chain has TRBV2 and TRBJ1-2; 8 nucleotides match TRBD1. Germline V gene sequence: CDR1 SNHLY, CDR2 FYNNEI. CDR3 length: 13 residues. The V gene end was trimmed by 7 bases and the J gene end by 6 bases; junction bases not matched to a gene: 7. The CDR3 here is CASTRDRSNGYTF. The CDR3 DNA sequence: TGTGCCAGCACTAGGGACAGGTCGAATGGCTACACCTTC.

This chain connects TRBV5-1 to TRBJ2-3; weak D call: TRBD2 (6 bases). With 2 bases removed from V and 0 bases from J, the gap between germline ends came to 10 bases. From germline, CDR1 is SGHRS and CDR2 YFSETQ. This CDR3 comprises 15 residues. The CDR3 here is CASSLGGASTDTQYF. DNA for the CDR3: TGCGCCAGCAGCTTAGGCGGGGCTAGCACAGATACGCAGTATTTT.

With respect to this clone: This sample also contains other DNA sequences that code for the same CDR3. The rearrangement links TRBV7-2 to TRBJ2-1; weak D call: TRBD2 (6 bases). The length of the CDR3 is 13 residues. Trimming stripped 2 bases from V and 6 bases from J, with 8 bases between. Looked up from germline, CDR1 is SGHTA and CDR2 is FQGNSA. CDR3 sequence reads: CASSLTGVNEQFF. The CDR3 bases are TGTGCCAGCAGCTTAACGGGGGTCAATGAGCAGTTCTTC.

The gene calls are TRBV5-1 and TRBJ2-1; 10 nucleotides line up with TRBD2. The CDR3 is 15 amino acids. Germline CDR1 SGHRS, CDR2 YFSETQ. The junction had 6 bases not matched to a gene; V was cut back by 1 base and J by 8 bases. The CDR3 sequence is CASSLPSGSNDEQFF. CDR3 nucleotide sequence: TGCGCCAGCAGCTTGCCTAGCGGGAGCAACGATGAGCAGTTCTTC.

CDR3 sequence: CASSSRDTYYEQYF. CDR3 nucleotide sequence: TGTGCCAGCAGCTCCCGGGACACTTACTACGAGCAGTACTTC. This rearrangement joins TRBV13 to TRBJ2-7, with D possibly being TRBD1 (6 bases). Trimming stripped 4 bases from V and 3 bases from J, with 13 bases between. Germline values: CDR1 PRHDT, CDR2 FYEKMQ (reference sequence). The CDR3 loop spans 14 amino acids.

This clone was seen a single time. The chain joins TRBV5-1 to TRBJ2-3; 7 nucleotides match TRBD2. V was clipped by 1 base and J by 5 bases; unmatched bases: 13. The V gene's germline CDR1 is SGHRS and CDR2 YFSETQ. The CDR3 loop spans 17 amino acids. In nucleotides, the CDR3 is TGCGCCAGCAGCTTGTGGCTAGCGGAGGGGACGGGAGATACGCAGTATTTT. This codes for CASSLWLAEGTGDTQYF.

This clone has only a few counts. The chain employs TRBV4-2 and TRBJ2-1; D is undetermined. The germline V and J ends were trimmed by 3 bases and 4 bases, with 7 bases remaining between them. CDR3 length: 13 amino acids. CDR1 is LGHNA, CDR2 YNFKEQ, per germline. The CDR3 region is CASSQEKYNEQFF. The CDR3 DNA follows: TGTGCCAGCAGCCAGGAGAAATACAATGAGCAGTTCTTC.

The chain uses TRBV18 and TRBJ1-5, with 8 bases identical to TRBD1. V lost 3 bases, J lost 5 bases, and 6 bases stayed unmatched. The CDR3 runs 15 residues. Germline CDR1 and CDR2: KGHSH and LQKENI. Written as DNA, the CDR3 is TGTGCCAGCTCACCCATTCAGGGGGCTGATCAGCCCCAGCATTTT. It translates to CASSPIQGADQPQHF. The full variable domain, in which reference TRBV18 and TRBJ1-5 provide the parts outside the CDR3, is NAGVMQNPRHLVRRRGQEARLRCSPMKGHSHVYWYRQLPEEGLKFMVYLQKENIIDESGMPKERFSAEFPKEGPSILRIQQVVRGDSAAYFCASSPIQGADQPQHFGDGTRLSIL.

The chain links TRBV21-1 to TRBJ2-5; the table gives TRBD2 as D, unverified against the DNA. TRBV21-1 counts as a pseudogene. CDR3 length: 14 residues. DNA of the CDR3: TGTGCCAGCGCTCGGGGGGGCGGCCGGGAGACCCAGTACTTC. Residues: CASARGGGRETQYF.

The chain links TRBV9 to TRBJ2-5, with D perhaps TRBD1 (6 bases). Germline CDR1 SGDLS, CDR2 YYNGEE. This CDR3 has 14 residues. V was shortened by 4 bases and J by 1 base, with 11 bases between the two germline ends. CDR3 bases: TGTGCCAGCAGCTTAACAGGGTTCCAAGAGACCCAGTACTTC. Translating gives CASSLTGFQETQYF. Based on the CDR3 plus reference TRBV9 and TRBJ2-5, the full variable domain is DSGVTQTPKHLITATGQRVTLRCSPRSGDLSVYWYQQSLDQGLQFLIQYYNGEERAKGNILERFSAQQFPDLHSELNLSSLELGDSALYFCASSLTGFQETQYFGPGTRLLVL.

This sequence joins TRBV7-2 and TRBJ2-2; TRBD1 matches at 9 bases. J was trimmed by 7 bases and V by 1 base; bases with no gene match: 7. CDR1 is SGHTA and CDR2 is FQGNSA in the germline V gene. The CDR3 consists of 16 residues. In nucleotides, the CDR3 is TGTGCCAGCAGCTTAGGGTGGACAGGGGTTTTCGGGGAGCTGTTTTTT. The encoded protein is CASSLGWTGVFGELFF.

The chain couples TRBV21-1 to TRBJ2-3; TRBD2, the D gene given by the table, was not confirmed from the DNA. TRBV21-1 has pseudogene status. The CDR3 spans 16 residues. CDR3 coding DNA: TGTGCCAGCAGCGTCAAGGGAGGGACTAGCATAGATACGCAGTATTTT. Translated: CASSVKGGTSIDTQYF.

This clone showed up just once. The rearrangement uses TRBV28 and TRBJ1-5; no clear D. CDR1 MDHEN and CDR2 SYDVKM come from the germline V gene. With 5 bases removed from V and 4 bases from J, the gap between germline ends came to 9 bases. The CDR3 sequence is 13 residues long. The CDR3 DNA reads as TGTGCCAGCAGTCTAGTCGCAAATCAGCCCCAGCATTTT. Translation gives CASSLVANQPQHF. The full variable domain, rest sourced from reference TRBV28 and TRBJ1-5, is DVKVTQSSRYLVKRTGEKVFLECVQDMDHENMFWYRQDPGLGLRLIYFSYDVKMKEKGDIPEGYSVSREKKERFSLILESASTNQTSMYLCASSLVANQPQHFGDGTRLSIL.

This clone was seen once. This chain uses TRBV9 with TRBJ1-6; the D is unclear. The CDR3 is 14 residues long. Germline V gene lookup returns CDR1 SGDLS and CDR2 YYNGEE. V lost 0 bases to trimming and J lost 10 bases, with 11 bases between them. The CDR3 reads CASSVEQTLSPLHF. The CDR3 nucleotides read TGTGCCAGCAGCGTAGAACAGACCTTATCACCCCTCCACTTT. Variable domain in full (rest from reference TRBV9 and TRBJ1-6): DSGVTQTPKHLITATGQRVTLRCSPRSGDLSVYWYQQSLDQGLQFLIQYYNGEERAKGNILERFSAQQFPDLHSELNLSSLELGDSALYFCASSVEQTLSPLHFGNGTRLTVT.

The chain has TRBV28 and TRBJ1-2; D ambiguous. The germline gives CDR1 MDHEN, CDR2 SYDVKM. V dropped 6 bases and J dropped 0 bases, with 11 bases sitting between them. CDR3 size: 14 residues. The chain's CDR3 is CASSNQRANYGYTF. Written as DNA, the CDR3 is TGTGCCAGCAGCAACCAACGAGCTAACTATGGCTACACCTTC.

The V gene is TRBV5-4, the J gene TRBJ1-2; D ambiguous. V dropped 3 bases and J dropped 3 bases, with 12 bases sitting between them. Germline V lookup: CDR1 SGHNT, CDR2 YYREEE (reference sequence). The CDR3 has 14 amino acids. CDR3 loop: CASSYQTGYYGYTF. The CDR3, as DNA: TGTGCCAGCAGCTACCAGACGGGATACTATGGCTACACCTTC.

This clone was observed a single time. The CDR3 nucleotides read TGTGCCTGGAGTGTAAACCAGGGCTCGATTGGCTACACCTTC. This sequence encodes CAWSVNQGSIGYTF. The gene calls are TRBV30 and TRBJ1-2; D is possibly TRBD1 (5 bases). Looked up from germline, CDR1 is GTSNPN and CDR2 is SVGIG (reference sequence). Deletions cut 0 bases from V and 7 bases from J, with 15 bases between. The CDR3 sequence is 14 residues long.

The chain combines TRBV6-1 with TRBJ1-5; TRBD1 agrees at 7 bases. Per germline, CDR1 MNHNS and CDR2 SASEGT. This CDR3 has 15 residues. Trimming at V came to 2 bases and at J to 6 bases, leaving 7 bases not matched to a gene. CDR3 nucleotide sequence: TGTGCCAGCAGTGAACCCTGGGCAGGGGGTCAGCCCCAGCATTTT. Amino acid sequence: CASSEPWAGGQPQHF.

The CDR3 loop reads CASSQVGTVNEKLFF. The CDR3 nucleotides are TGCGCCAGCAGCCAAGTCGGGACAGTTAATGAAAAACTGTTTTTT. The chain uses TRBV4-1 and TRBJ1-4, with TRBD1 identical over 7 bases. The CDR3 extends over 15 amino acids. In germline, CDR1 is MGHRA, CDR2 YSYEKL. The V and J ends lost 1 base and 4 bases, in that order; junction bases with no gene match: 3.

This chain joins TRBV19 and TRBJ2-1; D is ambiguous. This CDR3 is 15 amino acids long. Trimming pared 5 bases from V and 5 bases from J, leaving 16 bases between. Germline V gene sequence: CDR1 LNHDA, CDR2 SQIVND (reference sequence). For the CDR3, the DNA is TGTGCCAGTAGTCCCCGACACCTACCACACAATGAGCAGTTCTTC. It translates to CASSPRHLPHNEQFF.

V gene TRBV11-2 combines with J gene TRBJ2-5; D call uncertain. Germline lookup yields CDR1 SGHAT and CDR2 FQNNGV. Trimming left V 3 bases short and J 5 bases short, with 7 bases between. The CDR3 spans 12 residues. The CDR3 loop is CASSFNRETQYF. The CDR3 coding sequence is TGTGCCAGCAGCTTTAACCGGGAGACCCAGTACTTC.

This clone ranks as medium-sized (0.01 to 0.1%). This rearrangement joins TRBV6-5 to TRBJ2-4; 7 nucleotides align to TRBD1. The CDR3 covers 15 residues. From germline, CDR1 is MNHEY and CDR2 SVGAGI. V trimming: 6 bases; J trimming: 7 bases; junction bases outside the gene matches: 12. The CDR3 region has the DNA TGTGCCAGCAGCCCCCGGGACAGCAGGGGGAACATTCAGTACTTC. It is translated as CASSPRDSRGNIQYF.

The chain is built from TRBV6-6 and TRBJ2-7; D may be TRBD2 (5 bases). V dropped 5 bases and J dropped 9 bases, with 11 bases sitting between them. Germline-derived CDR1 and CDR2 are MNHNY and SVGAGI (reference sequence). CDR3 length: 11 amino acids. The CDR3 bases are TGTGCCAGCAGTCTCGCCGGGGTGCAGTACTTC. Translated, it gives CASSLAGVQYF.

The chain joins TRBV19 to TRBJ1-2; 7 nucleotides align to TRBD1. The J segment lost 8 bases and the V segment lost 8 bases, leaving 8 bases of the junction unmatched. Germline lookup yields CDR1 LNHDA and CDR2 SQIVND (reference sequence). CDR3 length: 12 residues. CDR3 sequence: CASETTGRGYTF. The CDR3 coding sequence is TGTGCCAGTGAGACGACAGGGCGAGGCTACACCTTC.

The table lists this clone with a count of one. The chain couples TRBV3-1 (or the pseudogene TRBV3-2) to TRBJ2-1; TRBD2 is a possible D gene (7 bases). V was pared by 3 bases and J by 6 bases, with 15 bases between. Looked up from germline, CDR1 is LGHDT and CDR2 is YNNKEL (reference sequence). The CDR3 extends over 15 amino acids. The CDR3 sequence is CASSHRGGAGNEQFF. CDR3 DNA sequence: TGTGCCAGCAGCCATAGGGGGGGAGCGGGCAATGAGCAGTTCTTC.